This TCR beta chain was sequenced during a study of blood T cell repertoires in COVID-19. CDR3 length: 13 amino acids. V dropped 7 bases and J dropped 1 base, with 10 bases sitting between them. From germline, CDR1 is MNHNY and CDR2 SVGAGI (reference sequence). The table came from immunoSEQ multiplex PCR; TCRdb's copy has only in-frame clones and leaves some out. Of 250,000 to 350,000 clones listed, 80% to 90% are singletons. The sample consisted of PBMCs or T cells enriched from blood (not recorded which). This TCR was sampled from a woman under 40 who had recovered from COVID-19. The chain employs TRBV6-6 and TRBJ1-1; D might be TRBD1 (6 bases). The CDR3 loop is CASMLQGNTEAFF. For the CDR3, the DNA is TGTGCCAGCATGTTACAGGGGAACACTGAAGCTTTCTTT.